This T cell receptor (beta chain) is drawn from a study of control samples from healthy donors and cancer patients (dated by TCRdb to 2020 to 2021). In the case of this clone: There is no known antigen for this receptor. Per-nucleotide qualities are absent, and no much larger clonotype sits a single base away.

Library preparation was by the immunoSEQ multiplex PCR assay. TCRdb carries this immuneACCESS record with in-frame sequences only. Its versions omit some clonotypes, under half of them owing to an unresolved V gene in the studies checked, with the rest unexplained. The sample table holds about 100,000 clones, of which over 75% were seen once. In total, the top ten clones hold about 18% of the sample. Here V drops 6 bases and J drops 3 bases, and the junction holds 4 bases not matched to any gene. In the germline V gene (reference sequence), CDR1 corresponds to MNHEY and CDR2 to SMNVEV. Spanning cysteine to phenylalanine, the CDR3 consists of 14 amino acids. The sequence is cut down to CDR3 DNA, 42 bases in frame from base 1.

The source material was blood. The chain employs TRBV27 and TRBJ2-2; 7 central bases correspond to TRBD2. This TCR was recovered from a woman in her forties or fifties in good health. The sequenced DNA: TGTGCCAGCAGATTAGCGGGTGACACCGGGGAGCTGTTTTTT. Translated, it reads CASRLAGDTGELFF.